Each of the 27 T cell receptor beta chains below was sequenced from the same sample in a study of blood T cell repertoires in COVID-19. The method was immunoSEQ multiplex PCR; TCRdb's version includes in-frame clones alone and lacks a portion of them. The profile shows about 75,000 clones, about 90% of them singletons. Sequencing used peripheral blood. Every receptor here comes from a human donor in a cohort sampled during active COVID-19.

This sequence joins TRBV27 and TRBJ2-7; weak D call: TRBD2 (5 bases). The ends were cut back, 7 bases at V and 6 bases at J, with 19 bases in the middle. Germline CDR1 reads MNHEY; CDR2 reads SMNVEV (reference sequence). This CDR3 is 14 amino acids long. CDR3 protein: CASTLPQLGTEQYF. CDR3 bases: TGTGCCAGCACCCTTCCCCAACTAGGAACCGAGCAGTACTTC.

This clone appeared once. V gene TRBV7-2 combines with J gene TRBJ1-5, with unresolved D. The CDR3 is made up of 18 amino acids. The V end lost 5 bases, the J end lost 2 bases, and 22 bases lay between the germline ends. Germline loops: CDR1 SGHTA, CDR2 FQGNSA. The CDR3 spells CASSPQPLGGLGNQPQHF. The CDR3 DNA reads as TGTGCCAGCAGCCCCCAGCCTCTTGGCGGGTTGGGCAATCAGCCCCAGCATTTT.

This clone was seen only once. V is TRBV2 and J is TRBJ1-6; D remains ambiguous. The germline CDR1 and CDR2 sequences are SNHLY and FYNNEI. The CDR3 has 13 amino acids. The V end lost 6 bases, the J end lost 7 bases, and 10 bases lay between the germline ends. CDR3 DNA: TGTGCCAGCAGCGGGTCGAGGAATTCACCCCTCCACTTT. It encodes CASSGSRNSPLHF.

The gene calls are TRBV24-1 and TRBJ2-5, with D maybe TRBD1 (6 bases). V was clipped by 5 bases and J by 5 bases, with 23 bases between them. The CDR3 is made up of 17 amino acids. Germline CDR1 and CDR2: KGHDR and SFDVKD. CDR3 protein: CATSVGLRGADAETQYF. The CDR3, as DNA: TGTGCCACCAGTGTTGGCCTCAGGGGAGCGGACGCGGAGACCCAGTACTTC.

The chain recombines TRBV15 with TRBJ2-7; 7 bases map to TRBD2. Per germline, CDR1 LNHNV and CDR2 YYDKDF (reference sequence). This CDR3 is built from 14 residues. The ends lost 5 bases at V and 4 bases at J; junction bases unmatched: 8. CDR3 nucleotide sequence: TGTGCCACCAGCTCTCAGCGGGGCGGGTACGAGCAGTACTTC. Protein product: CATSSQRGGYEQYF.

The V call is TRBV18, the J call TRBJ1-1; perhaps TRBD1 as D (6 bases). V was pared by 6 bases and J by 1 base, with 15 bases between. This CDR3 is 15 amino acids long. Germline V gene lookup returns CDR1 KGHSH and CDR2 LQKENI. This CDR3 reads CASSRGRGRNTEAFF. The CDR3 DNA follows: TGTGCCAGCTCCCGGGGCAGGGGCCGGAACACTGAAGCTTTCTTT.

V usage is TRBV25-1 and J usage is TRBJ2-1; D perhaps matches TRBD2 (6 bases). CDR1 MGHDK and CDR2 SYGVNS come from the germline V gene. V shed 7 bases and J shed 0 bases, with 13 bases lying between them. The length of the CDR3 is 15 residues. Here the CDR3 DNA reads TGTGCCAGCATATCCGGGGGAAGCTCCTACAATGAGCAGTTCTTC. Translating it yields CASISGGSSYNEQFF. Together with reference TRBV25-1 and TRBJ2-1, the CDR3 gives the full variable domain: EADIYQTPRYLVIGTGKKITLECSQTMGHDKMYWYQQDPGMELHLIHYSYGVNSTEKGDLSSESTVSRIRTEHFPLTLESARPSHTSQYLCASISGGSSYNEQFFGPGTRLTVL.

The chain combines TRBV7-9 with TRBJ2-7; D is unclear. Germline values: CDR1 SEHNR, CDR2 FQNEAQ (reference sequence). The CDR3 sequence is 13 residues long. V lost 5 bases and J 3 bases, leaving 11 bases between the germline ends. CDR3 DNA: TGTGCCAGCAGCATCCCAGGCGTCTACGAGCAGTACTTC. Translation: CASSIPGVYEQYF.

V is TRBV21-1 and J is TRBJ2-7; the table's D call, TRBD1, has no DNA check behind it. TRBV21-1 is a recognized pseudogene. This CDR3 has 12 amino acids. CDR3 DNA: TGTGCCAGCTCCCCAGGGCCCGGCGAGCAGTACTTC. Protein product: CASSPGPGEQYF.

The rearrangement joins TRBV6-2 or TRBV6-3 to TRBJ2-5; 8 bases are a match to TRBD1. The germline V gene encodes CDR1 MNHEY and CDR2 SVGEGT. The V segment lost 2 bases and the J segment 1 base; nucleotides outside the gene matches: 3. The CDR3 consists of 15 residues. CDR3 region: CASSYRGQGQETQYF. CDR3 nucleotide sequence: TGTGCCAGCAGTTACCGTGGACAGGGCCAAGAGACCCAGTACTTC.

V is TRBV28 and J is TRBJ2-3, with TRBD1 matching 7 bases. The germline gives CDR1 MDHEN, CDR2 SYDVKM. With V trimmed by 4 bases and J by 0 bases, 1 base remained unmatched. CDR3 length equals 14 residues. For the CDR3, the DNA is TGTGCCAGCAGTTCACAGGGGAGCACAGATACGCAGTATTTT. Amino acid sequence: CASSSQGSTDTQYF.

For the CDR3, the DNA is TGTGCCAGCTCACCTTCGACTAGCGGGAGATACAATGATTTTGAGCAGTTCTTC. This sequence encodes CASSPSTSGRYNDFEQFF. V and J are TRBV18 and TRBJ2-1; 12 nucleotides agree with TRBD2. With V trimmed by 3 bases and J by 9 bases, 15 bases remained unmatched. This CDR3 is 18 amino acids long. Germline-derived CDR1 and CDR2 are KGHSH and LQKENI.

This clone was counted between two and nine times. V usage is TRBV6-2 or TRBV6-3 and J usage is TRBJ1-2, with D maybe TRBD1 (6 bases). Germline V CDR1 and CDR2: MNHEY, SVGEGT. Trimming took 5 bases from V and 4 from J, leaving 11 bases between them. The CDR3 runs to 13 residues. The CDR3 protein is CASSRSDSYGYTF. The CDR3 nucleotides read TGTGCCAGCAGTCGATCGGACAGCTATGGCTACACCTTC.

The chain uses TRBV18 and TRBJ2-1; 7 nucleotides line up with TRBD1. The V gene end was trimmed by 6 bases and the J gene end by 0 bases; junction bases not matched to a gene: 11. The CDR3 length is 17 residues. Germline assignment: CDR1 KGHSH and CDR2 LQKENI. As DNA, the CDR3 is TGTGCCAGCTCTGGATCAGGACAGGCGAGCTCCTACAATGAGCAGTTCTTC. This translates into CASSGSGQASSYNEQFF.

J is TRBJ2-3 and V is TRBV10-2, with 7 nucleotides matching TRBD1. This CDR3 spans 15 amino acids. Germline V CDR1 and CDR2: WSHSY, SAAADI. V shed 5 bases and J 1 base; nucleotides not matched to a gene: 6. The CDR3 bases are TGCGCCAGCAGTCCACGGGACAGCCGCACAGATACGCAGTATTTT. It is translated as CASSPRDSRTDTQYF.

The chain joins TRBV29-1 to TRBJ1-1; the D is unclear. Germline V lookup: CDR1 SQVTM, CDR2 ANQGSEA. Trimming removed 6 bases from V and 10 bases from J, with 6 bases in between. The CDR3 has 8 residues. CDR3 in DNA: TGCAGCGTCGAGGGAGCTTTCTTT. This sequence encodes CSVEGAFF.

This rearrangement joins TRBV6-5 to TRBJ2-3, with a weak D call TRBD2 (6 bases). CDR3 length: 15 residues. The germline V and J ends were trimmed by 2 bases and 2 bases, with 11 bases remaining between them. Germline-derived CDR1 and CDR2 are MNHEY and SVGAGI. In DNA form, the CDR3 reads TGTGCCAGCAGTTACCTTCGGCGGGACACAGATACGCAGTATTTT. Translating it yields CASSYLRRDTDTQYF.

CDR3 amino acids: CAISPISGKPYEQYF. Written as DNA, the CDR3 is TGTGCCATCAGTCCTATCTCGGGGAAACCCTACGAGCAGTACTTC. This rearrangement joins TRBV10-3 to TRBJ2-7; weak D call: TRBD2 (5 bases). Per the germline V gene, CDR1 is ENHRY and CDR2 is SYGVKD. V was cut by 5 bases and J by 2 bases, with 16 bases left in between. This CDR3 comprises 15 residues.

This rearrangement joins TRBV2 to TRBJ2-2; D is perhaps TRBD2 (5 bases). Trimming removed 6 bases at V and 3 bases at J, with 8 bases between. This CDR3 has 13 residues. Germline CDR1 is SNHLY and CDR2 is FYNNEI. The CDR3 sequence: CASSERDTGELFF. CDR3 sequence (DNA): TGTGCCAGCAGCGAGAGGGACACCGGGGAGCTGTTTTTT.

This clone was recorded once. The V gene is TRBV6-5, the J gene TRBJ2-7; 8 nucleotides agree with TRBD2. V lost 2 bases, J lost 6 bases, and 9 bases stayed unmatched. The V gene's germline CDR1 is MNHEY and CDR2 SVGAGI. This CDR3 has 15 residues. CDR3 nucleotides: TGTGCCAGCAGTTACGGGGGTAGCGGGAAAGGCGAGCAGTACTTC. It translates to CASSYGGSGKGEQYF.

The rearrangement uses TRBV6-5 and TRBJ1-5; 12 bases map to TRBD1. The CDR3 covers 16 residues. CDR1 and CDR2 (germline): MNHEY, SVGAGI. V shed 5 bases and J 7 bases; nucleotides not matched to a gene: 9. The CDR3 nucleotides are TGTGCCAGCAGTAACTTCCGGGACAGGGGGCGACAGCCCCAGCATTTT. Translating gives CASSNFRDRGRQPQHF.

The chain employs TRBV19 and TRBJ2-7; 9 bases agree with TRBD1. CDR3 length equals 15 residues. Trimming at V came to 5 bases and at J to 5 bases, leaving 10 bases not matched to a gene. Germline CDR1 LNHDA, CDR2 SQIVND (reference sequence). CDR3 bases: TGTGCCAGTAGTCTCGGACAGGGGTTGTCCGACGAGCAGTACTTC. It codes for CASSLGQGLSDEQYF.

The chain links TRBV10-3 to TRBJ2-7, with a tentative D call TRBD2 (5 bases). CDR1 is ENHRY and CDR2 is SYGVKD in the germline V gene. This CDR3 is built from 12 residues. Trimming stripped 10 bases from V and 5 bases from J, with 15 bases between. The CDR3 loop is CATMGAFDEQYF. CDR3 nucleotide sequence: TGTGCCACTATGGGAGCGTTCGACGAGCAGTACTTC.

Only one count was recorded for this clone. The chain joins TRBV6-2 or TRBV6-3 to TRBJ1-3, with unresolved D. Germline-derived CDR1 and CDR2 are MNHEY and SVGEGT. This CDR3 region has 17 residues. Trimming removed 4 bases from V and 0 bases from J, with 16 bases in between. As DNA, the CDR3 is TGTGCCAGCAGTTTTCCCCCGACCGGGAGCTCTGGAAACACCATATATTTT. Its translation: CASSFPPTGSSGNTIYF.

J is TRBJ2-7 and V is TRBV3-1 (or the pseudogene TRBV3-2); a weak D match, TRBD1 (6 bases). The CDR3 covers 16 residues. Trimming took off 0 bases at V and 4 bases at J, with 16 bases between the two ends. Germline-derived CDR1 and CDR2 are LGHDT and YNNKEL (reference sequence). The CDR3 DNA is TGTGCCAGCAGCCAAGATTTCCCCAGGGGCGCGTACGAGCAGTACTTC. Protein: CASSQDFPRGAYEQYF.

The rearrangement joins TRBV9 to TRBJ2-3; 8 positions match TRBD1. Trimming took 1 base from V and 6 from J; bases not matched to a gene: 10. This CDR3 contains 16 residues. Germline V gene sequence: CDR1 SGDLS, CDR2 YYNGEE. The CDR3 sequence is CASSVQGAAAPDTQYF. DNA of the CDR3: TGTGCCAGCAGCGTACAGGGGGCAGCCGCACCCGATACGCAGTATTTT.

This chain uses TRBV21-1 with TRBJ1-4; TRBD1 is taken as the D call from the table, unchecked against the DNA. TRBV21-1 is labeled a pseudogene. The CDR3 covers 17 residues. The CDR3 region is CASSKGRGRGSAVGLFF. The DNA of the CDR3 is TGTGCCAGCAGCAAAGGCCGCGGCAGGGGATCGGCTGTAGGACTGTTTTTT.